The 26 T cell receptor beta chains below all came from one sample that was sequenced in a study of shared clonotypes between healthy human individuals. Here immunoSEQ multiplex PCR was the method, and the copy in TCRdb shows in-frame clones only, minus some. Counted here are roughly 530,000 clones, 96% occurring once; the ten biggest clones make up less than 0.06%. The sample was naive CD4+ T cells sorted from blood. Noted subset: CD45RA+ positively selected. The receptors originated from a woman in her 30s in good health.

This clone was seen a handful of times. The rearrangement joins TRBV7-9 to TRBJ2-1; TRBD1 agrees at 7 bases. The CDR3 extends over 16 amino acids. The J segment lost 0 bases and the V segment lost 4 bases, leaving 6 bases of the junction unmatched. CDR1 is SEHNR and CDR2 is FQNEAQ in the germline V gene (reference sequence). The CDR3 DNA reads as TGTGCCAGCAGCTCACCCCGGGACAGCTCCTACAATGAGCAGTTCTTC. As protein: CASSSPRDSSYNEQFF.

J is TRBJ2-7 and V is TRBV6-5; D is ambiguous. V was clipped by 5 bases and J by 2 bases, with 10 bases between them. Germline V gives CDR1 MNHEY, CDR2 SVGAGI. This CDR3 comprises 13 residues. In nucleotides, the CDR3 is TGTGCCAGCAGTCCCCCTGGGCCCTACGAGCAGTACTTC. It encodes CASSPPGPYEQYF.

The chain combines TRBV4-2 with TRBJ2-5; D perhaps matches TRBD2 (6 bases). Trimming left V 0 bases short and J 3 bases short, with 11 bases between. The CDR3 totals 15 residues. Germline loops: CDR1 LGHNA, CDR2 YNFKEQ. The CDR3 sequence: CASSQEGREKETQYF. DNA of the CDR3: TGTGCCAGCAGCCAAGAGGGGCGGGAAAAAGAGACCCAGTACTTC.

This sequence joins TRBV21-1 and TRBJ1-3. TRBV21-1 is given as a pseudogene. CDR3 size: 14 residues. CDR3 bases: TGTGCCAGCAGCGACGGCTTTGACTTAAACACCATATATTTT. It codes for CASSDGFDLNTIYF.

V usage is TRBV11-2 and J usage is TRBJ1-1; no reliable D call. CDR3 length: 16 amino acids. V gave up 1 base and J gave up 2 bases, with 14 bases separating them. Germline-derived CDR1 and CDR2 are SGHAT and FQNNGV. CDR3 region: CASSLVGRRHNTEAFF. In nucleotides, the CDR3 is TGTGCCAGCAGCTTAGTCGGACGGAGACACAACACTGAAGCTTTCTTT.

This clone has just one count. For the CDR3, the DNA is TGTGCCAGCAGCTTGTTCCCAAAGCAAGAGGCCGGGGAGCTGTTTTTT. Translating gives CASSLFPKQEAGELFF. The J gene is TRBJ2-2, the V gene TRBV4-2; D is uncertain. In germline, CDR1 is LGHNA, CDR2 YNFKEQ. V dropped 5 bases and J dropped 6 bases, with 19 bases sitting between them. This CDR3 is 16 amino acids long.

In DNA, the CDR3 is TGCGCCAGCAGGGCCCCGGAGGCCCTAGGAGGTGAAGAGACCCAGTACTTC. It specifies CASRAPEALGGEETQYF. The chain has TRBV5-1 and TRBJ2-5; D may be TRBD2 (5 bases). Germline assignment: CDR1 SGHRS and CDR2 YFSETQ. The CDR3 sequence is 17 residues long. V lost 5 bases and J 3 bases, leaving 23 bases between the germline ends.

V usage is TRBV20-1 and J usage is TRBJ2-4; D is unclear. This CDR3 is 11 amino acids long. Germline CDR1 reads DFQATT; CDR2 reads SNEGSKA (reference sequence). V was pared by 0 bases and J by 6 bases, with 3 bases between. Here the CDR3 reads CSARDLNIQYF. CDR3 DNA sequence: TGCAGTGCTAGAGATCTAAACATTCAGTACTTC.

V and J are TRBV28 and TRBJ1-5; D is perhaps TRBD1 (6 bases). V lost 6 bases, J lost 0 bases, and 18 bases lay in between. The CDR3 length is 17 residues. Per germline, CDR1 MDHEN and CDR2 SYDVKM. CDR3: CASRVGQTPYSNQPQHF. In DNA, the CDR3 is TGTGCCAGCAGGGTCGGACAGACTCCTTATAGCAATCAGCCCCAGCATTTT.

This rearrangement joins TRBV6-1 to TRBJ1-2; 9 positions match TRBD1. J was trimmed by 8 bases and V by 8 bases; bases with no gene match: 15. CDR1 MNHNS and CDR2 SASEGT come from the germline V gene. The CDR3 is 15 residues long. The CDR3 region is CASGGTGSLLKGYTF. The CDR3 DNA reads TGTGCCAGCGGCGGGACAGGGTCCCTTCTTAAAGGCTACACCTTC.

The rearrangement joins TRBV9 to TRBJ2-1; no reliable D call. This CDR3 has 13 amino acids. The V end was cut by 0 bases, the J end by 6 bases, with 7 bases between. CDR1 SGDLS and CDR2 YYNGEE come from the germline V gene. The DNA of the CDR3 is TGTGCCAGCAGCGTAGCGGTCCCCAATGAGCAGTTCTTC. It translates to CASSVAVPNEQFF.

CDR3 nucleotide sequence: TGTGCCAGCAGTGGACAGGGGGCACGAGACGAGCAGTACTTC. It yields the protein CASSGQGARDEQYF. The chain uses TRBV6-1 and TRBJ2-7; 10 bases agree with TRBD1. After removal of 4 bases from V and 5 bases from J, the junction contained 5 bases not matched to a gene. The germline V gene encodes CDR1 MNHNS and CDR2 SASEGT. CDR3 length equals 14 residues.

The rearrangement joins TRBV7-9 to TRBJ2-6, with D possibly matching TRBD1 (5 bases). The CDR3 runs 17 residues. Looked up from germline, CDR1 is SEHNR and CDR2 is FQNEAQ (reference sequence). Trimming shortened V by 2 bases and J by 0 bases, and 11 bases separated the two germline ends. The CDR3 sequence is CASSLPLGDSGANVLTF. In nucleotides, the CDR3 is TGTGCCAGCAGCTTACCCCTAGGGGACTCTGGGGCCAACGTCCTGACTTTC.

V and J are TRBV21-1 and TRBJ1-1; the table names TRBD1, a call not compared with the DNA. TRBV21-1 is a pseudogene locus. The length of the CDR3 is 17 residues. The CDR3 region has the DNA TGTGCCAGCAGCAAAGTGTGGGACAGGGACGAGAACACTGAAGCTTTCTTT. Translation: CASSKVWDRDENTEAFF.

The chain recombines TRBV7-3 with TRBJ2-1; D unresolved. The CDR3 spans 14 residues. Germline V lookup: CDR1 SGHTA, CDR2 FQGTGA. V lost 5 bases and J lost 7, with 15 bases in between. CDR3 sequence reads: CASSRETSSNEQFF. In DNA, the CDR3 is TGTGCCAGCAGCAGAGAGACAAGTTCTAATGAGCAGTTCTTC.

V and J are TRBV5-8 and TRBJ1-3, with 7 positions matching TRBD1. This CDR3 contains 14 residues. V trimming: 7 bases; J trimming: 4 bases; junction bases outside the gene matches: 8. Germline CDR1 is SGHTS and CDR2 is YDEGEE. The CDR3 coding sequence is TGTGCCAGCGCCAAGGGGGCTCAGGGAAACACCATATATTTT. Amino acid sequence: CASAKGAQGNTIYF.

Only one count was recorded for this clone. The chain employs TRBV4-2 and TRBJ1-5; D remains unclear. CDR1 and CDR2 (germline): LGHNA, YNFKEQ. With 5 bases removed from V and 2 bases from J, the gap between germline ends came to 16 bases. The CDR3 contains 16 residues. CDR3 sequence reads: CASSSGTDGGNQPQHF. The DNA of the CDR3 is TGTGCCAGCAGCTCCGGTACGGACGGAGGCAATCAGCCCCAGCATTTT.

The genes are TRBV6-5 and TRBJ2-7; D possibly matches TRBD1 or TRBD2 (5 bases each). Deletions cut 5 bases from V and 3 bases from J, with 11 bases between. The CDR3 spans 13 residues. Germline CDR1 is MNHEY and CDR2 is SVGAGI. CDR3 sequence reads: CASSTSGSYEQYF. The CDR3 nucleotides are TGTGCCAGCAGTACCTCAGGGAGCTACGAGCAGTACTTC.

The rearrangement links TRBV5-4 to TRBJ1-4; tentatively, D is TRBD1 (6 bases). V was cut by 0 bases and J by 6 bases, with 9 bases left in between. This CDR3 region has 14 residues. Germline loops: CDR1 SGHNT, CDR2 YYREEE (reference sequence). In DNA, the CDR3 is TGTGCCAGCAGCTTGGTTCCAGGGGATGAAAAACTGTTTTTT. It codes for CASSLVPGDEKLFF.

This clone was detected once. V usage is TRBV5-1 and J usage is TRBJ1-1, with D hard to call. V lost 3 bases and J 1 base, leaving 10 bases between the germline ends. The CDR3 runs 14 residues. Germline V lookup: CDR1 SGHRS, CDR2 YFSETQ. The CDR3 protein is CASSYWTENTEAFF. The CDR3 DNA reads as TGCGCCAGCAGCTACTGGACGGAGAACACTGAAGCTTTCTTT. The full variable domain, its missing parts supplied by reference TRBV5-1 and TRBJ1-1, is KAGVTQTPRYLIKTRGQQVTLSCSPISGHRSVSWYQQTPGQGLQFLFEYFSETQRNKGNFPGRFSGRQFSNSRSEMNVSTLELGDSALYLCASSYWTENTEAFFGQGTRLTVV.

The genes are TRBV28 and TRBJ2-7, with D possibly being TRBD2 (6 bases). CDR3 length: 13 residues. The V gene lost 2 bases and the J gene lost 10 bases, with 15 bases spanning the gap. CDR1 and CDR2 (germline): MDHEN, SYDVKM. In nucleotides, the CDR3 is TGTGCCAGCAGTTTAAATCCCGCGGGGCCTCAGTACTTC. Residues: CASSLNPAGPQYF.

This chain connects TRBV5-1 to TRBJ2-3; no firm D call. Germline assignment: CDR1 SGHRS and CDR2 YFSETQ. The CDR3 has 17 residues. Trimming stripped 2 bases from V and 1 base from J, with 17 bases between. CDR3 nucleotides: TGCGCCAGCAGCTTACCCCCCGGCAAACTACGCACAGATACGCAGTATTTT. This encodes CASSLPPGKLRTDTQYF.

The chain is built from TRBV29-1 and TRBJ2-3; 15 bases are shared with TRBD2. The CDR3 is 15 residues long. Germline trimming cut 4 bases from V and 6 bases from J; bases unmatched to any gene: 5. Germline V gene data show CDR1 as SQVTM and CDR2 as ANQGSEA. The CDR3 sequence is CSVATGTSGRDTQYF. In nucleotides, the CDR3 is TGCAGCGTTGCAACCGGGACTAGCGGGAGGGATACGCAGTATTTT.

The chain joins TRBV18 to TRBJ2-3; 8 bases match TRBD1. Trimming took 0 bases from V and 4 from J; bases not matched to a gene: 6. From germline, CDR1 is KGHSH and CDR2 LQKENI. This CDR3 is 16 amino acids long. CDR3 sequence (DNA): TGTGCCAGCTCACCACCGGACAGGGTTCGCGCAGATACGCAGTATTTT. The encoded protein is CASSPPDRVRADTQYF. Supplemented by reference TRBV18 and TRBJ2-3, the full variable domain reads NAGVMQNPRHLVRRRGQEARLRCSPMKGHSHVYWYRQLPEEGLKFMVYLQKENIIDESGMPKERFSAEFPKEGPSILRIQQVVRGDSAAYFCASSPPDRVRADTQYFGPGTRLTVL.

The rearrangement links TRBV5-1 to TRBJ2-7, with unresolved D. Germline loops: CDR1 SGHRS, CDR2 YFSETQ. The CDR3 is 14 amino acids. Between the trimmed V and J ends, which lost 0 bases and 7 bases, there was a span of 14 bases. The CDR3 here is CASSLERDLREQYF. The CDR3 nucleotides are TGCGCCAGCAGCTTGGAACGTGATTTACGAGAGCAGTACTTC.

The rearrangement joins TRBV6-1 to TRBJ1-3; no definite D call. V lost 6 bases to trimming and J lost 4 bases, with 13 bases between them. This CDR3 is 14 amino acids long. Germline lookup yields CDR1 MNHNS and CDR2 SASEGT. The CDR3 DNA reads as TGTGCCAGCAGCCGAGGAGGGCAGGGAAACACCATATATTTT. Protein: CASSRGGQGNTIYF.